The 9 T cell receptor beta chains below all came from one sample that was sequenced in a study of blood T cells in healthy people across ages. For the second PCR, which ran for roughly 7 to 11 cycles, a sample-barcoded 5' primer and a J-beta primer mix were used. TCRdb reprocessed the 5' RACE reads with MiXCR, giving one entry per CDR3 protein. The profile shows around 900,000 distinct CDR3 sequences, roughly half of them singletons. The specimen sequenced was blood. The receptors come from a woman aged 60-75 years in good health.

This clonotype was counted only a few times. CDR3 loop: CASSVDSGSSSYEQYF. The CDR3 region has the DNA TGTGCCAGCAGCGTCGATAGCGGGTCCAGCTCCTACGAGCAGTACTTC. V usage is TRBV9 and J usage is TRBJ2-7; TRBD2 matches 7 bases. The germline V gene encodes CDR1 SGDLS and CDR2 YYNGEE. This CDR3 region has 16 residues. V gave up 2 bases and J gave up 0 bases; unmatched junction bases: 8.

The sample holds a few counts of this clonotype. The V call is TRBV6-5, the J call TRBJ2-7; TRBD2 matches at 10 bases. The germline V gene encodes CDR1 MNHEY and CDR2 SVGAGI. CDR3 length equals 15 residues. With 6 bases clipped from V and 3 bases from J, the junction kept 8 bases outside the gene matches. DNA for the CDR3: TGTGCCAGCAGCAGCGAAGCGGGAGGGGGCTACGAGCAGTACTTC. This encodes CASSSEAGGGYEQYF.

The rearrangement links TRBV20-1 to TRBJ2-1; 11 nucleotides align to TRBD2. The length of the CDR3 is 13 residues. Germline loops: CDR1 DFQATT, CDR2 SNEGSKA (reference sequence). CDR3 nucleotides: TGCAGGATTAGCGGGAGGGGCCCCAGTGAGCAGTTCTTC. Amino acid sequence: CRISGRGPSEQFF.

This clonotype was counted only a few times. This chain links TRBV10-1 with TRBJ2-5; D may be TRBD2 (5 bases). From germline, CDR1 is WNHNN and CDR2 SYGVQD (reference sequence). V lost 6 bases and J lost 0, with 11 bases in between. CDR3 length: 14 residues. DNA of the CDR3: TGCGCCAGCAGGGTCGGGGAGTACCAAGAGACCCAGTACTTC. Translation gives CASRVGEYQETQYF.

This chain links TRBV28 with TRBJ2-5, with TRBD1 matching over 7 bases. Germline values: CDR1 MDHEN, CDR2 SYDVKM. The CDR3 sequence is 12 residues long. The ends lost 6 bases at V and 7 bases at J; junction bases unmatched: 5. Here the CDR3 reads CASRTGRLTQYF. DNA for the CDR3: TGTGCCAGCAGGACAGGGCGGCTGACCCAGTACTTC.

V usage is TRBV12-3 or TRBV12-4 and J usage is TRBJ2-1; a possible D gene is TRBD2 (6 bases). The CDR3 has 15 residues. V was trimmed by 3 bases and J by 4 bases, leaving 13 bases between them. This chain's CDR3 is CASSFASEVYNEQFF. For the CDR3, the DNA is TGTGCCAGCAGTTTTGCTAGCGAGGTGTACAATGAGCAGTTCTTC.

The chain recombines TRBV19 with TRBJ2-7; TRBD1 or TRBD2 may be the D gene (5 bases each). Trimming shortened V by 3 bases and J by 3 bases, and 15 bases separated the two germline ends. Per germline, CDR1 LNHDA and CDR2 SQIVND (reference sequence). The CDR3 has 15 residues. The CDR3 region is CASSIGGPTRYEQYF. The CDR3 DNA sequence: TGTGCCAGTAGTATTGGGGGACCCACCCGCTACGAGCAGTACTTC.

The genes are TRBV20-1 and TRBJ2-5; D is undetermined. The V gene lost 6 bases and the J gene lost 11 bases, with 16 bases spanning the gap. The CDR3 is 11 amino acids. The germline CDR1 and CDR2 sequences are DFQATT and SNEGSKA (reference sequence). The CDR3 DNA is TGCAGTGCGCTAACTACTCCGGAGCAGTACTTC. It is translated as CSALTTPEQYF.

The genes are TRBV12-3 or TRBV12-4 and TRBJ2-6; D is possibly TRBD1 or TRBD2 (5 bases each). V lost 6 bases, J lost 0 bases, and 18 bases lay in between. The CDR3 is 18 residues long. In DNA form, the CDR3 reads TGTGCCAGCAGCCCCGGAAAGGGGAGAAGCTCTGGGGCCAACGTCCTGACTTTC. It translates to CASSPGKGRSSGANVLTF.